Below are 2 T cell receptor beta chains sequenced from a single sample in a study of blood T cells in healthy people across ages. Together with a sample-barcoded 5' primer, a J-beta primer mix was included in a second PCR lasting about 6 to 11 cycles. Each CDR3 protein is one row after TCRdb ran MiXCR on the 5' RACE reads. The sample holds about 680,000 distinct CDR3 sequences; 45% to 50% are singletons and the top ten take 30% to 40%. The specimen was blood. These receptors all stem from an older woman in good health.

On this clonotype itself: Given a much more abundant clone one base away, this may be a read error. This chain uses TRBV29-1 with TRBJ2-5; D uncertain. The CDR3 is made up of 13 amino acids. V lost 3 bases and J 7 bases, leaving 15 bases between the germline ends. Germline values: CDR1 SQVTM, CDR2 ANQGSEA. The DNA for the CDR3 is TGCAGCGTTGAGTCTTCTGGGGAAGGGACCCAGTACTTC. Protein sequence: CSVESSGEGTQYF.

This rearrangement joins TRBV6-2 or TRBV6-3 to TRBJ2-7, with D perhaps TRBD2 (6 bases). The J call may not be correct, given that the DNA end is closer to TRBJ2-5. This CDR3 is 15 amino acids long. Germline V gene data show CDR1 as MNHEY and CDR2 as SVGEGT. CDR3 protein: CASRKAGRSEETQYF. CDR3 sequence (DNA): TGTGCCAGCAGAAAGGCGGGGAGGAGCGAAGAGACCCAGTACTTC.